This TCR beta chain was recorded in a study of CD8 T cells in Susac syndrome. Notes on the study in general: The study recognized that the number of individuals in its TCR sequencing and HLA analysis was relatively small.

On this clonotype itself: What it recognizes is unknown.

RNA, at about 0.5 to 1 ug, was reverse transcribed with random hexamers. Amplification of TCR beta CDR3 by immunoSEQ multiplex PCR spanned 54 Vbeta and 13 Jbeta. Each CDR3 protein is one row after TCRdb ran MiXCR on the immunoSEQ multiplex PCR reads. The table has some 190,000 distinct CDR3 sequences, about 94% seen once. In germline, CDR1 is DFQATT, CDR2 SNEGSKA (reference sequence). The V end was cut by 0 bases, the J end by 0 bases, with 14 bases between. This CDR3 contains 16 residues. The sequenced sample consisted of CD4+ T cells from PBMCs. The J gene is TRBJ1-2, the V gene TRBV20-1; no clear D gene. The TCR originated in a human donor with multiple sclerosis. This CDR3 reads CSARDPLTGANYGYTF. CDR3 nucleotides: TGCAGTGCTAGAGATCCCCTGACCGGGGCTAACTATGGCTACACCTTC.